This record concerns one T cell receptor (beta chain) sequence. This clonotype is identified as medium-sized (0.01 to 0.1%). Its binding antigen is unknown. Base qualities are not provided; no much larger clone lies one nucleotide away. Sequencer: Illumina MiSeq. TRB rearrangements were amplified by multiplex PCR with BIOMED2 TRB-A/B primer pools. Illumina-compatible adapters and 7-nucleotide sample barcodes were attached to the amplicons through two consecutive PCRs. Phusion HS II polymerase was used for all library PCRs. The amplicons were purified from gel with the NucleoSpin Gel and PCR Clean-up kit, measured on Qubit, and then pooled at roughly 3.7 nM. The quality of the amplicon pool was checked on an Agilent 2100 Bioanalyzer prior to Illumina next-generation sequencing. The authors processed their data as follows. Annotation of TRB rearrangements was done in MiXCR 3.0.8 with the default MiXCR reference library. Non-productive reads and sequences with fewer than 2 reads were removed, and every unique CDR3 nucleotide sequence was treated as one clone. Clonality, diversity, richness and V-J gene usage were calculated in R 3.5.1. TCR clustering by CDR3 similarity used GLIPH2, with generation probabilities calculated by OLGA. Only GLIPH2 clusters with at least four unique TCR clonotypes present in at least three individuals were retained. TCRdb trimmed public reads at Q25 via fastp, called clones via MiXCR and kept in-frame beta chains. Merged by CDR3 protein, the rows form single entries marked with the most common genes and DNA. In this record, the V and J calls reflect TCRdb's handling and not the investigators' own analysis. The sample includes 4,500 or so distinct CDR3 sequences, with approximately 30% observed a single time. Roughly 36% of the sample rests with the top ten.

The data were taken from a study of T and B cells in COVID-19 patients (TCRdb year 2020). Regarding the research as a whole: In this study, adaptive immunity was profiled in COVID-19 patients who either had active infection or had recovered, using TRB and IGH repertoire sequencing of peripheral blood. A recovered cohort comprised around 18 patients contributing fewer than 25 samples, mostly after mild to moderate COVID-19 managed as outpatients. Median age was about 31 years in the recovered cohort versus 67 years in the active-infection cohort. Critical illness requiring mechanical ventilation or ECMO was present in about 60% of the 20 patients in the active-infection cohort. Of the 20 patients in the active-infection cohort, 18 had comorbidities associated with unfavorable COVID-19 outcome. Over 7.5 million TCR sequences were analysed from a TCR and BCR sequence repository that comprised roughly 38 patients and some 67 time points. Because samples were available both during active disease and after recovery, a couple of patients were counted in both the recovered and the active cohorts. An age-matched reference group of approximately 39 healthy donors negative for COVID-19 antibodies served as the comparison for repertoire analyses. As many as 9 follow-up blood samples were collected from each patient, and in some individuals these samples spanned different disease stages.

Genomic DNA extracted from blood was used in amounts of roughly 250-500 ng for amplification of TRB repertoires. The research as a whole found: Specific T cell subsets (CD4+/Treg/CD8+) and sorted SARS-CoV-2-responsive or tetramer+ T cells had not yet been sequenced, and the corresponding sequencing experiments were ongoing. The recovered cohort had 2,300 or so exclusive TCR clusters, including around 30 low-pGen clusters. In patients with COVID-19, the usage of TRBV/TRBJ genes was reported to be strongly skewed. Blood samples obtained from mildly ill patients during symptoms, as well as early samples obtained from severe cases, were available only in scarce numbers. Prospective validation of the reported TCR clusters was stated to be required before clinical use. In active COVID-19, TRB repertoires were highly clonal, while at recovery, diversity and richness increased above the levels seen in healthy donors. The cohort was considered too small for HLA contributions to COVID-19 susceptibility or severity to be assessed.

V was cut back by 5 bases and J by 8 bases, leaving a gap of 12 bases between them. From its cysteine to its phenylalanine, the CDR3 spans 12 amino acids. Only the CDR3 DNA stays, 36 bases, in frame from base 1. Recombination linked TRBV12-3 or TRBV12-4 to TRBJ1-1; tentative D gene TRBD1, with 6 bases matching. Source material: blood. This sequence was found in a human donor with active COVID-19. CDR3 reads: CASSQLGGEAFF. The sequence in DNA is TGTGCCAGCAGTCAACTGGGGGGCGAAGCTTTCTTT.